Given below is one T cell receptor beta chain in context. These data originate in a study of blood T cell repertoires in COVID-19. Overall study: From T cells, B-cell-depleted T cells, or PBMCs came the material, which was cDNA or gDNA.

Patients in Seattle were enrolled during active infection, then followed longitudinally. CDR3 length: 15 amino acids. With 6 bases removed from V and 4 bases from J, the gap between germline ends came to 16 bases. Germline V lookup: CDR1 SEHNR, CDR2 FQNEAQ (reference sequence). In the original workflow: Amplification of reference gene primers provided the estimated nucleated cell counts. Here immunoSEQ multiplex PCR was the method, and the copy in TCRdb shows in-frame clones only, minus some. V, J and clone size are taken as reported in that table, and D and trimming were inferred from the DNA itself. The top ten clones hold approximately 2.3% of a sample with around 250,000 clones, roughly 89% of them seen once.

Specimen: peripheral blood. The receptor was derived from a woman aged 60-70 years with COVID-19, enrolled during active disease. The rearrangement joins TRBV7-9 to TRBJ1-3; a possible D gene is TRBD1 (5 bases). The chain's CDR3 is CASSSIRASGNTIYF. The CDR3 DNA follows: TGTGCCAGCAGTTCAATCAGGGCCTCGGGAAACACCATATATTTT.